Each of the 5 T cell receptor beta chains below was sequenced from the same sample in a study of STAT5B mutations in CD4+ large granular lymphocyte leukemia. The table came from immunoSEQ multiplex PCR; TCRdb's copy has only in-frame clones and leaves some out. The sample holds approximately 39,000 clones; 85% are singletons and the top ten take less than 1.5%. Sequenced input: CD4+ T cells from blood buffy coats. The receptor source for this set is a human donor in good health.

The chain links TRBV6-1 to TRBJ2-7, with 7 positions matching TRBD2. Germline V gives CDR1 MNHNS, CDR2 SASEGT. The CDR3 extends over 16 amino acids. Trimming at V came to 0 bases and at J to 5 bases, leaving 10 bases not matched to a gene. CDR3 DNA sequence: TGTGCCAGCAGTGAAGCGGGCGGGAGACGTCTCCACGAGCAGTACTTC. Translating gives CASSEAGGRRLHEQYF.

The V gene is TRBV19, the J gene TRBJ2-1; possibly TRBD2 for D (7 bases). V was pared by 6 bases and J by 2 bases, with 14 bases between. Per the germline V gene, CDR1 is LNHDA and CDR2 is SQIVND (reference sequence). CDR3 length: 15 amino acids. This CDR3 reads CASRLGGATYNEQFF. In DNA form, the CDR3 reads TGTGCCAGTAGATTAGGGGGGGCCACCTACAATGAGCAGTTCTTC.

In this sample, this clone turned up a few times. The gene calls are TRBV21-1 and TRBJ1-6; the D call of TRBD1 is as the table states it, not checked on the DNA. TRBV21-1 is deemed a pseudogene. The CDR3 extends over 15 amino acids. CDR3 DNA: TGTGCCAGCAGTACGGGGACAGGGGTGAATTCACCCCTCCACTTT. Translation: CASSTGTGVNSPLHF.

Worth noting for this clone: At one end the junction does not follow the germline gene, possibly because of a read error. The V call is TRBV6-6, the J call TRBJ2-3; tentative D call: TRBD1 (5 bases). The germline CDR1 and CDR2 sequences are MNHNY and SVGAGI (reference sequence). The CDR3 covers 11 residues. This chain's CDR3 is CASSYSGRNLF. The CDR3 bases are TGTGCCAGCAGTTACTCGGGGCGGAACCTATTT.

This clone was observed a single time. DNA for the CDR3: TGTGCCAGCAGCTCGCAAGGTAGCGGACCGGGGGTTGAGCAGTTCTTC. It encodes CASSSQGSGPGVEQFF. This chain uses TRBV11-3 with TRBJ2-1; the D gene is possibly TRBD2 (6 bases). The V end lost 4 bases, the J end lost 9 bases, and 22 bases lay between the germline ends. This CDR3 has 16 amino acids. Germline CDR1 reads SGHNT; CDR2 reads YENEEA.